This T cell receptor beta chain was identified in a study of naive and memory T cell subsets. Comments on this clonotype: What it binds is not known.

Both TRBC1 and TRBC2 were covered by a beta constant-region primer of two equimolar oligonucleotides. Nested alpha and beta constant-region primers with the SP2 primer drove four PCR rounds on ligated cDNA. Via MiXCR, TCRdb re-called the UMI-ligation and nested PCR reads, giving one row per CDR3 protein. The sample consists of approximately 140,000 distinct CDR3 sequences, approximately 24% of them appearing once. Findings of the study overall: Naive repertoires, especially CD8, held a few larger clonotypes, possibly memory cells re-expressing CD45RA. Over 95% of naive TCR sequences appeared only once after error correction, unlike memory subsets.

The sequence derives from a human donor in good health. Sequencing was performed on naive CD4+ T cells from blood.

CDR3 sequence (DNA): TGTGCCAGCAGCCGAAGGGGGTCCGGGGAGCTGTTTTTT. It specifies CASSRRGSGELFF. The chain recombines TRBV14 with TRBJ2-2; tentatively, D is TRBD1 (6 bases). The CDR3 consists of 13 residues. V lost 4 bases and J lost 6, with 9 bases in between. Germline V gives CDR1 SGHDN, CDR2 FVKESK.